The source of this TCR beta chain is a study of T cells after yellow fever vaccination. Study at large: SMART-Seq v4 Ultra Low Input prepared libraries from low-cell fractions.

The CDR3 has 13 amino acids. Trimming cost V 3 bases and J 8 bases, with 13 bases left between them. Germline lookup yields CDR1 SGHTA and CDR2 FQGNSA. In TCRdb, the 5' RACE reads were re-called with MiXCR into one record per CDR3 protein. The data contain 450,000 to 600,000 distinct CDR3 sequences, less than 15% of them seen just once; the ten biggest clones take up roughly an eighth. The TCR comes from a man aged 30-40 years who received the YFV17D yellow fever vaccine. The chain employs TRBV7-2 and TRBJ1-2; a possible D gene is TRBD1 (5 bases). This specimen consisted of PBMCs, obtained on the day of the yellow fever booster vaccination. The CDR3 here is CASSFQGNRGYTF. CDR3 nucleotide sequence: TGTGCCAGCAGCTTCCAGGGAAATAGAGGCTACACCTTC.